A single sample is the source of the 30 T cell receptor beta chains below, sequenced in a study of T cells in Graves' hyperthyroidism and ophthalmopathy. The TCR beta CDR3 regions underwent amplification using RNA transcripts as the source. First-round RT-PCR of the TCR CDR3 relied on the HTBI primer set. TCRdb reprocessed the multiplex PCR reads via MiXCR and lists one record per CDR3 protein. This table holds roughly 180,000 distinct CDR3 sequences, around 8.9% found once. Sequenced material: blood. The receptors stem from a woman between 18 and 29 years old with Graves' hyperthyroidism that later progressed to Graves' ophthalmopathy.

In this sample, this clonotype turned up many times. This chain connects TRBV7-3 to TRBJ2-5; D might be TRBD1 (7 bases). This CDR3 is built from 13 residues. Germline V gene lookup returns CDR1 SGHTA and CDR2 FQGTGA. Trimming took 5 bases from V and 5 from J, leaving 12 bases between them. The CDR3 reads CASSRGTVETQYF. CDR3 nucleotide sequence: TGTGCCAGCAGCCGCGGGACAGTGGAGACCCAGTACTTC. The full variable domain, its missing parts supplied by reference TRBV7-3 and TRBJ2-5, is GAGVSQTPSNKVTEKGKYVELRCDPISGHTALYWYRQSLGQGPEFLIYFQGTGAADDSGLPNDRFFAVRPEGSVSTLKIQRTERGDSAVYLCASSRGTVETQYFGPGTRLLVL.

This clonotype was recorded many times. The chain recombines TRBV11-2 with TRBJ2-5; weak D call: TRBD1 (7 bases). Germline CDR1 is SGHAT and CDR2 is FQNNGV. Trimming took off 5 bases at V and 5 bases at J, with 18 bases between the two ends. CDR3 size: 15 residues. In DNA, the CDR3 is TGTGCCAGCAGCCCGGGAGAGGGGGCGAAGGAGACCCAGTACTTC. Translation gives CASSPGEGAKETQYF.

This clonotype has a count of ten or more. The rearrangement links TRBV14 to TRBJ2-1; D is perhaps TRBD2 (5 bases). The V and J ends lost 1 base and 9 bases respectively, with 19 bases between them. The CDR3 has 16 residues. Per the germline V gene, CDR1 is SGHDN and CDR2 is FVKESK. CDR3 loop: CASSQVLAPSRGEQFF. Here the CDR3 DNA reads TGTGCCAGCAGCCAAGTTTTAGCGCCTAGCAGAGGTGAGCAGTTCTTC.

There are many counts of this clonotype. This chain uses TRBV9 with TRBJ1-2, with TRBD1 identical over 10 bases. The germline V gene encodes CDR1 SGDLS and CDR2 YYNGEE. J lost 0 bases, V lost 2 bases, and 4 bases had no gene match. CDR3 size: 16 residues. This chain's CDR3 is CASSVRGTGANYGYTF. For the CDR3, the DNA is TGTGCCAGCAGCGTCAGAGGGACAGGGGCTAACTATGGCTACACCTTC.

In its sample, this clonotype was seen many times. This chain connects TRBV7-9 to TRBJ2-7; D remains unclear. This CDR3 has 12 residues. With 4 bases removed from V and 5 bases from J, the gap between germline ends came to 9 bases. From germline, CDR1 is SEHNR and CDR2 FQNEAQ (reference sequence). In nucleotides, the CDR3 is TGTGCCAGCAGCTCGAGGATGAACGAGCAGTACTTC. Its translation is CASSSRMNEQYF.

The chain joins TRBV4-2 to TRBJ2-2; TRBD1 matches at 8 bases. Germline-derived CDR1 and CDR2 are LGHNA and YNFKEQ. The CDR3 length is 16 residues. V lost 2 bases to trimming and J lost 2 bases; unmatched junction nucleotides: 4. CDR3 in DNA: TGTGCCAGCAGCCAACAGGGGGCTCTTAACACCGGGGAGCTGTTTTTT. Amino acids: CASSQQGALNTGELFF.

At least ten counts were recorded for this clonotype. The chain uses TRBV18 and TRBJ2-2; 8 positions agree with TRBD2. V gave up 2 bases and J gave up 1 base; unmatched junction bases: 3. The length of the CDR3 is 16 residues. CDR1 KGHSH and CDR2 LQKENI come from the germline V gene. The CDR3 sequence is CASSPRLAGNTGELFF. The CDR3 region has the DNA TGTGCCAGCTCACCAAGGCTAGCGGGGAACACCGGGGAGCTGTTTTTT.

The V gene is TRBV6-1, the J gene TRBJ1-2; D gene unclear. Germline V lookup: CDR1 MNHNS, CDR2 SASEGT. The CDR3 sequence is 13 residues long. The ends were cut back, 3 bases at V and 4 bases at J, with 9 bases in the middle. In DNA, the CDR3 is TGTGCCAGCAGTGATAGGCCGGGCTATGGCTACACCTTC. Translated: CASSDRPGYGYTF.

The chain combines TRBV14 with TRBJ2-5; D is uncertain. Deletions cut 4 bases from V and 1 base from J, with 16 bases between. The CDR3 length is 16 residues. The germline V gene encodes CDR1 SGHDN and CDR2 FVKESK. The CDR3 DNA reads as TGTGCCAGCAGCCCCCTGGTTGGAGTCCGCCAAGAGACCCAGTACTTC. Residues: CASSPLVGVRQETQYF.

This clonotype showed up many times. The CDR3 coding sequence is TGTGCCAGCAGTCAATCCGGGGACACCATATATTTT. It codes for CASSQSGDTIYF. The rearrangement links TRBV12-3 or TRBV12-4 to TRBJ1-3; no clear D. V was pared by 5 bases and J by 8 bases, with 10 bases between. The CDR3 totals 12 residues.

This chain uses TRBV9 with TRBJ1-6; D gene unclear. V was cut by 0 bases and J by 3 bases, with 7 bases left in between. The germline CDR1 and CDR2 sequences are SGDLS and YYNGEE. The CDR3 runs 15 residues. This CDR3 is CASSVAGNYNSPLHF. DNA of the CDR3: TGTGCCAGCAGCGTAGCGGGAAACTATAATTCACCCCTCCACTTT.

This clonotype came up many times. This chain links TRBV29-1 with TRBJ2-1; 9 nucleotides line up with TRBD2. This CDR3 spans 18 amino acids. Trimming took 1 base from V and 2 from J; bases not matched to a gene: 12. The germline gives CDR1 SQVTM, CDR2 ANQGSEA. The CDR3 bases are TGCAGCGTTGAAGGGGGAGGGCTAGCGGGAACACCCTACAATGAGCAGTTCTTC. Its translation: CSVEGGGLAGTPYNEQFF.

This clonotype was counted many times. The chain links TRBV25-1 to TRBJ2-7, with D possibly being TRBD1 (7 bases). The ends were cut back, 6 bases at V and 2 bases at J, with 14 bases in the middle. Germline assignment: CDR1 MGHDK and CDR2 SYGVNS. This CDR3 has 14 amino acids. The CDR3 region has the DNA TGTGCCAGCAGCTCAGGGGGGAGCCCCTACGAGCAGTACTTC. It translates to CASSSGGSPYEQYF.

This chain uses TRBV3-1 with TRBJ2-1; D might be TRBD1 (6 bases). Trimming pared 1 base from V and 13 bases from J, leaving 11 bases between. The CDR3 sequence is 12 residues long. Germline V CDR1 and CDR2: LGHDT, YNNKEL (reference sequence). CDR3 in amino acids: CASSQGDKQQFF. The CDR3 coding sequence is TGTGCCAGCAGCCAAGGGGACAAGCAACAGTTCTTC.

The sample holds many counts of this clonotype. The rearrangement joins TRBV11-2 to TRBJ2-5; TRBD2 agrees at 8 bases. V dropped 5 bases and J dropped 5; count of bases not matched to a gene: 13. This CDR3 has 16 amino acids. Per germline, CDR1 SGHAT and CDR2 FQNNGV. For the CDR3, the DNA is TGTGCCAGCAGCCACCTGGGGACTAGGATTTGGGAGACCCAGTACTTC. Amino acids: CASSHLGTRIWETQYF.

This clonotype occurred many times. The chain is built from TRBV4-1 and TRBJ2-5, with TRBD2 identical over 9 bases. Trimming took 4 bases from V and 2 from J; bases not matched to a gene: 2. Germline V gives CDR1 MGHRA, CDR2 YSYEKL. This CDR3 is 14 amino acids long. The CDR3 is CASSPAGGQETQYF. Written as DNA, the CDR3 is TGCGCCAGCAGCCCTGCGGGGGGGCAAGAGACCCAGTACTTC.

Many counts were recorded for this clonotype. This chain joins TRBV27 and TRBJ2-4, with D possibly matching TRBD1 (5 bases). Germline V gene lookup returns CDR1 MNHEY and CDR2 SMNVEV (reference sequence). This CDR3 comprises 15 residues. The V and J ends lost 5 bases and 3 bases respectively, with 14 bases between them. The CDR3 DNA reads TGTGCCAGCAGTCAAGCCAGGGATAGCAAAAACATTCAGTACTTC. This codes for CASSQARDSKNIQYF.

This clonotype was seen only a few times. V is TRBV24-1 and J is TRBJ2-1, with 7 bases lining up with TRBD2. Germline CDR1 and CDR2: KGHDR and SFDVKD. The CDR3 is 15 residues long. V trimming: 4 bases; J trimming: 5 bases; junction bases outside the gene matches: 7. The CDR3 is CATSEPRGGDNEQFF. The DNA for the CDR3 is TGTGCCACCAGTGAACCCCGGGGAGGGGACAATGAGCAGTTCTTC.

This clonotype was seen ten or more times. V and J are TRBV24-1 and TRBJ2-3, with 12 nucleotides matching TRBD1. CDR1 and CDR2 from the germline V gene are KGHDR and SFDVKD. V lost 3 bases to trimming and J lost 5 bases; unmatched junction nucleotides: 11. CDR3 length equals 18 residues. The CDR3 DNA reads as TGTGCCACCAGTGATCCCATCCGGGACAGGGGGCGCGAAGATACGCAGTATTTT. The encoded protein is CATSDPIRDRGREDTQYF.

The rearrangement joins TRBV30 to TRBJ2-7, with 11 bases aligning to TRBD1. The germline gives CDR1 GTSNPN, CDR2 SVGIG (reference sequence). This CDR3 has 13 residues. V trimming: 4 bases; J trimming: 2 bases; junction bases outside the gene matches: 1. For the CDR3, the DNA is TGTGCCTGGAAGGGACAGGGGGCCTACGAGCAGTACTTC. Protein product: CAWKGQGAYEQYF.

This clonotype was detected only a few times. A read error may be the cause here, since a much bigger clone is one base away. The V call is TRBV20-1, the J call TRBJ2-3; maybe TRBD2 (6 bases). Germline-derived CDR1 and CDR2 are DFQATT and SNEGSKA (reference sequence). CDR3 length equals 15 residues. V lost 6 bases and J lost 2, with 18 bases in between. The CDR3 sequence is CSAAPYGSNTDTQYF. CDR3 DNA: TGCAGTGCCGCCCCCTACGGGAGTAACACAGATACGCAGTATTTT.

The sample holds many counts of this clonotype. The rearrangement uses TRBV6-1 and TRBJ2-3, with D perhaps TRBD2 (5 bases). V lost 1 base, J lost 4 bases, and 9 bases lay in between. Germline assignment: CDR1 MNHNS and CDR2 SASEGT. The CDR3 covers 14 residues. CDR3 DNA: TGTGCCAGCAGTGAAGGGGTCGGGGCAGATACGCAGTATTTT. Translated, it gives CASSEGVGADTQYF.

This clonotype has at least ten counts. CDR3 sequence: CASSWTGLANEQFF. In DNA, the CDR3 is TGTGCCAGCAGCTGGACAGGGCTTGCCAATGAGCAGTTCTTC. The genes are TRBV7-9 and TRBJ2-1, with TRBD1 matching 8 bases. Germline V lookup: CDR1 SEHNR, CDR2 FQNEAQ (reference sequence). The length of the CDR3 is 14 residues. The V and J ends lost 4 bases and 6 bases, in that order; junction bases with no gene match: 5.

This clonotype was counted ten times or more. The CDR3 region has the DNA TGTGCCAGCAGCTTCGGATCTTTAGGGGTTAGCAATCAGCCCCAGCATTTT. Protein product: CASSFGSLGVSNQPQHF. V gene TRBV5-5 combines with J gene TRBJ1-5, with D possibly being TRBD1 (5 bases). With 2 bases removed from V and 0 bases from J, the gap between germline ends came to 15 bases. CDR3 length: 17 residues. CDR1 and CDR2 (germline): SGHKS, YYEKEE (reference sequence).

This clonotype was observed a handful of times. This sequence joins TRBV4-1 and TRBJ1-2, with D tentatively TRBD1 (5 bases). Germline loops: CDR1 MGHRA, CDR2 YSYEKL. Trimming removed 0 bases from V and 1 base from J, with 15 bases in between. The CDR3 is 17 residues long. The CDR3 DNA sequence: TGCGCCAGCAGCCAAGAAATCTGGGGGACTCTTAACTATGGCTACACCTTC. Protein product: CASSQEIWGTLNYGYTF.

This clonotype appeared a few times. V gene TRBV7-6 combines with J gene TRBJ2-5; D not resolved. The length of the CDR3 is 11 residues. V lost 4 bases to trimming and J lost 9 bases, with 9 bases between them. Germline V gene lookup returns CDR1 SGHVS and CDR2 FNYEAQ. The CDR3 bases are TGTGCCAGCAGCTCGATTTGGGCCCAGTACTTC. It codes for CASSSIWAQYF.

This clonotype was found many times. The chain employs TRBV15 and TRBJ1-1; TRBD1 matches 7 bases. The CDR3 is 14 amino acids. Germline V lookup: CDR1 LNHNV, CDR2 YYDKDF (reference sequence). The V and J ends lost 3 bases and 3 bases, in that order; junction bases with no gene match: 4. Here the CDR3 DNA reads TGTGCCACCAGCAGGAGGGACAGATACACTGAAGCTTTCTTT. It codes for CATSRRDRYTEAFF.

This clonotype was recorded many times. The chain is built from TRBV5-6 and TRBJ2-2; 9 nucleotides agree with TRBD2. The V gene's germline CDR1 is SGHDT and CDR2 YYEEEE. The CDR3 is 14 residues long. Trimming removed 4 bases from V and 3 bases from J; junction bases left unmatched: 1. CDR3 sequence reads: CASSLAGYTGELFF. The CDR3 DNA reads TGTGCCAGCAGCCTAGCGGGATACACCGGGGAGCTGTTTTTT.

The chain uses TRBV4-1 and TRBJ1-5; D might be TRBD1 (5 bases). CDR3 length equals 19 residues. V was trimmed by 0 bases and J by 0 bases, leaving 18 bases between them. The germline V gene encodes CDR1 MGHRA and CDR2 YSYEKL. This CDR3 reads CASSQDPRGAPFSNQPQHF. In DNA form, the CDR3 reads TGCGCCAGCAGCCAAGATCCTCGGGGCGCTCCGTTTAGCAATCAGCCCCAGCATTTT.

This clonotype turned up a few times. A much larger clone lies one base from this, so it may be a read error. This sequence joins TRBV4-1 and TRBJ1-5, with 7 positions matching TRBD1. The CDR3 is 16 residues long. Germline V CDR1 and CDR2: MGHRA, YSYEKL. The CDR3, as DNA: TGCGCCAGCGGCCAGACCTTAGGGACAGTCAATCAGCCCCAGCATTTT. Translating gives CASGQTLGTVNQPQHF.